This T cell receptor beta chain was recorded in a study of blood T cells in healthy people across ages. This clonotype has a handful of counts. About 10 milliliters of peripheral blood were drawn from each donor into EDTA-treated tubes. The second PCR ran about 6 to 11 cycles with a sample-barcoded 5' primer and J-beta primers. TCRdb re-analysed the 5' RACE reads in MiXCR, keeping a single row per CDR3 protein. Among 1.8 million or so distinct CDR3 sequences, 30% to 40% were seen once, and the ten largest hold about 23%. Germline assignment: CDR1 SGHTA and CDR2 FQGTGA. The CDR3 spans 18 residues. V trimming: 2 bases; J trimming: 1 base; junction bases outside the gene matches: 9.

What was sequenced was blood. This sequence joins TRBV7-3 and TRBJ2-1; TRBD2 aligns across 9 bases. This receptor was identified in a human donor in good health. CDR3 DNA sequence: TGTGCCAGCAGCTTAGCGCCTAGCGGGGATAAGTCCTACAATGAGCAGTTCTTC. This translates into CASSLAPSGDKSYNEQFF.